This TCR beta chain was observed in a study of long-term antiretroviral therapy in people with HIV. Study in general: In the earliest collections, sampling predates the 2015 immediate-ART recommendation by about a decade.

PBMC samples from each donor numbered at least one pre-ART and at least two post-ART. A word on this clone: The target antigen is unknown.

Study-wide points: Repertoire dominance by clones expanded before ART was seen at all time points. From the mid-2000s to the late 2010s, blood was obtained, possibly while participants received older ART regimens.

The CDR3 totals 17 residues. Germline V gives CDR1 SGHTA, CDR2 FQGTGA. Trimming removed 0 bases at V and 0 bases at J, with 9 bases between. Samples were assayed with immunoSEQ v3.0 at survey level. Repertoires were generated with immunoSEQ multiplex PCR, while TCRdb's copy carries only in-frame clones and drops some. The sample lists about 20,000 clones; over 90% were seen once. The receptor's source is a woman aged 50 to 60 with HIV. The chain combines TRBV7-3 with TRBJ1-6, with no clear D. This specimen was unsorted PBMCs, taken 4.4 years after starting antiretroviral therapy. The chain's CDR3 is CASSLTGRGSYNSPLHF. CDR3 sequence (DNA): TGTGCCAGCAGCTTAACAGGCCGGGGCTCCTATAATTCACCCCTCCACTTT. Combining the CDR3 with reference TRBV7-3 and TRBJ1-6 gives the whole variable domain GAGVSQTPSNKVTEKGKYVELRCDPISGHTALYWYRQSLGQGPEFLIYFQGTGAADDSGLPNDRFFAVRPEGSVSTLKIQRTERGDSAVYLCASSLTGRGSYNSPLHFGNGTRLTVT.